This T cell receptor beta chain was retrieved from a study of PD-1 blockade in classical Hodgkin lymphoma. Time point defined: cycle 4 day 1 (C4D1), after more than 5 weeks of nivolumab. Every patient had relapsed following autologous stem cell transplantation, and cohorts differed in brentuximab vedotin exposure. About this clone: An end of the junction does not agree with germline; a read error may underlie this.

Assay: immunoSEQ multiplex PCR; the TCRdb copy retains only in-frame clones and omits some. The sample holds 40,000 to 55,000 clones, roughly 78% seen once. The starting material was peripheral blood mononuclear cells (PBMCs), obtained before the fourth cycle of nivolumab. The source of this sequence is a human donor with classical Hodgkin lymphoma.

DNA for the CDR3: TGTGCCTGGAGTCGGACAGGGGCCTACTCCTTC. This gives the protein CAWSRTGAYSF. V usage is TRBV30 and J usage is TRBJ1-2, with 9 bases fitting TRBD1. Germline CDR1 and CDR2: GTSNPN and SVGIG (reference sequence). The CDR3 is made up of 11 amino acids.